The present TCR beta chain was sequenced within a study of blood T cell repertoires in COVID-19 (dated by TCRdb to 2018 to 2020). Regarding the study in general: Samples covering the acute and convalescent phases of COVID-19 were provided by collaborators in the United States, Italy and Spain. The prospective study material was composed of cDNA or gDNA derived from T cells, B-cell-depleted T cells, or PBMCs. The dataset comprised deeply sampled blood TCRbeta repertoires from subjects exposed to, actively infected with, or recovered from COVID-19. A freely available public database, intended as a resource for researchers studying the immune response to SARS-CoV-2, is where the repertoires were released. Samples were obtained from the ongoing ImmuneRACE study (first 160 participants) and from 950 to 1,500 subjects provided by 6 global collaborators. The sample metadata nearly always contained a de-identified subject ID, COVID-19 status, age in years and sex. HLA class I and class II types, where available, came from metadata supplied by the sample provider rather than from assay-based typing. Here is what the overall study found, with its caveats: The amount of clinical and demographic metadata varied by source and participant and was provided uncurated.

About this clone itself: Its target antigen remains unknown. Per-nucleotide qualities are absent, and no much larger clonotype sits a single base away.

Collaborating institutions collected whole blood in K2EDTA tubes following their own protocols. For TCRbeta analysis, collaborators shipped samples in one of three forms: frozen whole blood, isolated PBMCs, or DNA extracted from either of those sample types. TCRbeta CDR3 regions were amplified from genomic DNA using the immunoSEQ Assay, a bias-controlled multiplex PCR. Per the authors' processing: Within the assay, amplification of reference gene primers was used to estimate how many nucleated cells each sample contained. To quantify the absolute abundance of each unique TCRbeta CDR3 rearrangement, sequence reads were collapsed and filtered. For each sample, productive Simpson clonality was calculated as the square root of Simpson's diversity index across productive rearrangements. TCRdb re-hosts the immuneACCESS table, in-frame sequences only. Its copies lack some clones; in the studies checked, an unresolved V gene accounts for under half of them, and the cause for the rest is not known. V and J calls and clone size come straight from that table; D and trimming were deduced from the DNA. Across this sample there are 200,000 to 250,000 clones, with 86% seen only once. Of the sample, roughly 12% falls within the top ten clones.

The specimen was peripheral blood. This receptor was identified in a man older than 75 with acute or convalescent COVID-19.

The DNA is as follows: TGTGCCAGCAGCTTAACCGGGACTAGCGAGGCCGGGGAGCTGTTTTTT. Its amino acids are CASSLTGTSEAGELFF. The chain is made from TRBV7-2 and TRBJ2-2; 10 central nucleotides agree with TRBD2. At the junction V is shortened by 2 bases and J by 6 bases; bases outside the gene matches: 6. Reading the germline V gene gives CDR1 SGHTA and CDR2 FQGNSA. There are 16 amino acids in the CDR3, from cysteine to phenylalanine inclusive. The sequence is cut down to CDR3 DNA, 48 bases in frame from base 1. With the rest looked up from the reference TRBV7-2 and TRBJ2-2 genes rather than sequenced, the full variable domain is GAGVSQSPSNKVTEKGKDVELRCDPISGHTALYWYRQSLGQGLEFLIYFQGNSAPDKSGLPSDRFSAERTGGSVSTLTIQRTQQEDSAVYLCASSLTGTSEAGELFFGEGSRLTVL.